The 13 T cell receptor beta chains reported below all come from one sample, sequenced in a study of control samples from healthy donors and cancer patients. The repertoire was sequenced with immunoSEQ multiplex PCR; TCRdb's copy has only in-frame clones and lacks some. The sample yields tens of thousands of clones, around 90% seen once. Sequencing was performed on blood. These receptors were taken from a woman in her sixties or seventies in good health.

This chain uses TRBV27 with TRBJ2-2, with TRBD1 identical over 7 bases. Looked up from germline, CDR1 is MNHEY and CDR2 is SMNVEV (reference sequence). V lost 5 bases and J lost 4; bases outside the gene matches: 10. The CDR3 has 16 amino acids. The CDR3 sequence is CASSLRQGWSTGELFF. The CDR3, as DNA: TGTGCCAGCAGTCTCAGACAGGGTTGGAGCACCGGGGAGCTGTTTTTT.

This chain links TRBV7-2 with TRBJ2-7, with D perhaps TRBD1 or TRBD2 (5 bases each). Germline CDR1 reads SGHTA; CDR2 reads FQGNSA. This CDR3 is built from 14 residues. Trimming cost V 5 bases and J 2 bases, with 13 bases left between them. DNA of the CDR3: TGTGCCAGCAGCCAATGGGACGGGGCCTACGAGCAGTACTTC. Amino acid sequence: CASSQWDGAYEQYF.

CDR3 coding DNA: TGTGCCAGCAGTGGAGAACTAGCGGGATACAATGAGCAGTTCTTC. Amino acids: CASSGELAGYNEQFF. The chain links TRBV2 to TRBJ2-1; 10 nucleotides line up with TRBD2. This CDR3 has 15 residues. The germline V gene has CDR1 SNHLY and CDR2 FYNNEI. V shed 4 bases and J 4 bases; nucleotides not matched to a gene: 4.

This chain joins TRBV5-1 and TRBJ2-7; TRBD1 or TRBD2 may be the D gene (5 bases each). The V gene's germline CDR1 is SGHRS and CDR2 YFSETQ. The CDR3 runs to 15 residues. Trimming took off 0 bases at V and 0 bases at J, with 10 bases between the two ends. The CDR3, as DNA: TGCGCCAGCAGCTTGGGAGGGGATTACTCCTACGAGCAGTACTTC. Translation gives CASSLGGDYSYEQYF.

The chain combines TRBV5-1 with TRBJ2-3; the D call may be TRBD1 or TRBD2 (6 bases each). The germline V gene has CDR1 SGHRS and CDR2 YFSETQ. V lost 0 bases to trimming and J lost 2 bases, with 10 bases between them. The CDR3 runs 15 residues. The CDR3 here is CASSLAGAPTDTQYF. CDR3 DNA sequence: TGCGCCAGCAGCTTGGCGGGGGCGCCCACAGATACGCAGTATTTT.

This clone occurred once. The V gene is TRBV7-3, the J gene TRBJ2-5, with a tentative D call TRBD2 (6 bases). Germline V gives CDR1 SGHTA, CDR2 FQGTGA. Trimming took 3 bases from V and 4 from J, leaving 9 bases between them. The CDR3 consists of 13 residues. The CDR3 DNA reads as TGTGCCAGCAGCTTTCGGGGAGGAGAGACCCAGTACTTC. It encodes CASSFRGGETQYF.

The chain couples TRBV19 to TRBJ1-3, with a weak D call TRBD1 (5 bases). The CDR3 length is 15 residues. Trimming left V 4 bases short and J 2 bases short, with 12 bases between. Germline assignment: CDR1 LNHDA and CDR2 SQIVND (reference sequence). The CDR3 reads CASSSGHVAGNTIYF. DNA of the CDR3: TGTGCCAGTAGTAGTGGACATGTAGCTGGAAACACCATATATTTT.

This clone was seen a handful of times. The J gene is TRBJ1-5, the V gene TRBV7-2, with 9 bases fitting TRBD1. The CDR3 runs 15 residues. In germline, CDR1 is SGHTA, CDR2 FQGNSA. Trimming removed 0 bases from V and 9 bases from J; junction bases left unmatched: 6. The CDR3 coding sequence is TGTGCCAGCAGCTTAGCCGGGACAGGGTTTGTGCCCCAGCATTTT. Protein sequence: CASSLAGTGFVPQHF.

The chain combines TRBV5-4 with TRBJ2-1, with D perhaps TRBD1 (5 bases). Trimming cost V 3 bases and J 14 bases, with 21 bases left between them. CDR1 and CDR2 from the germline V gene are SGHNT and YYREEE (reference sequence). The CDR3 sequence is 14 residues long. The CDR3 here is CASSSSGRLGEKFF. The CDR3 DNA is TGTGCCAGCAGCTCCAGTGGGCGTCTAGGGGAAAAGTTCTTC.

The CDR3 sequence: CASSKWDGTTDTQYF. In nucleotides, the CDR3 is TGTGCCAGCAGTAAGTGGGACGGAACCACAGATACGCAGTATTTT. V is TRBV6-5 and J is TRBJ2-3; D assignment may be TRBD1 or TRBD2 (5 bases each). The CDR3 covers 15 residues. Looked up from germline, CDR1 is MNHEY and CDR2 is SVGAGI. V lost 5 bases to trimming and J lost 2 bases, with 14 bases between them.

The chain recombines TRBV4-3 with TRBJ2-1; 11 bases agree with TRBD2. V shed 1 base and J 8 bases; nucleotides not matched to a gene: 7. The CDR3 has 16 residues. Germline V gene lookup returns CDR1 LGHNA and CDR2 YSLEER. The CDR3 is CASSQGLGLAGYEQFF. CDR3 nucleotides: TGCGCCAGCAGCCAAGGATTAGGACTAGCGGGTTATGAGCAGTTCTTC.

The chain is built from TRBV10-1 and TRBJ2-3; tentatively, D is TRBD1 or TRBD2 (6 bases each). This CDR3 spans 14 amino acids. V lost 8 bases and J lost 5, with 17 bases in between. CDR1 and CDR2 from the germline V gene are WNHNN and SYGVQD (reference sequence). CDR3 residues: CASSDAGHGDTQYF. The CDR3, as DNA: TGCGCCAGCTCCGATGCGGGACACGGAGATACGCAGTATTTT.

The V call is TRBV7-9, the J call TRBJ1-2; a possible D gene is TRBD1 (5 bases). From germline, CDR1 is SEHNR and CDR2 FQNEAQ (reference sequence). V lost 4 bases to trimming and J lost 6 bases, with 12 bases between them. The CDR3 sequence is 13 residues long. Here the CDR3 reads CASSWLTEDGYTF. The CDR3, as DNA: TGTGCCAGCAGCTGGCTGACAGAGGATGGCTACACCTTC.